A selection of T cell receptor beta chains follows, all from one sample in a study of long-term antiretroviral therapy in people with HIV. The assay was immunoSEQ multiplex PCR, and TCRdb's table has in-frame clones only and misses some. The sample holds tens of thousands of clones; about 89% are singletons and the top ten take 4% to 5.5%. This material consisted of unsorted PBMCs, taken 0.1 years before starting antiretroviral therapy. Every receptor here comes from a woman between 50 and 59 years old with HIV. CDR3s include the opening cysteine and the closing phenylalanine or tryptophan. A D gene is named only where the DNA matches it firmly. Expanded clones get a size class; other rows say once, few or many, or leave the size out.

clone size	D gene	V gene	J gene	CDR3 protein	CDR3 DNA
.	.	TRBV7-2	TRBJ2-1	CASSGSGFYNEQFF	TGTGCCAGCAGCGGGTCAGGATTCTACAATGAGCAGTTCTTC
.	.	TRBV4-1	TRBJ1-2	CASSQDPGSSFNYGYTF	TGCGCCAGCAGCCAAGACCCCGGGAGTTCCTTTAACTATGGCTACACCTTC
.	TRBD1	TRBV5-1	TRBJ2-7	CASSPGTGGLEQYF	TGCGCCAGCAGCCCCGGGACAGGGGGCCTCGAGCAGTACTTC
.	TRBD2	TRBV4-2	TRBJ2-7	CASSQVNLAGAHYEQYF	TGTGCCAGCAGCCAAGTAAACCTAGCGGGGGCACACTACGAGCAGTACTTC
.	.	TRBV25-1	TRBJ1-2	CAIRGPGYGYTF	TGTGCCATCCGGGGGCCGGGATATGGCTACACCTTC
.	.	TRBV19	TRBJ1-2	CASSIDLYGYTF	TGTGCCAGTAGTATTGACCTCTATGGCTACACCTTC
.	TRBD1	TRBV9	TRBJ2-7	CASSQLDRGNQYF	TGTGCCAGCAGCCAATTGGACAGGGGGAACCAGTACTTC
.	TRBD2	TRBV10-2	TRBJ2-7	CASSESSLAGIYEQYF	TGCGCCAGCAGTGAATCGAGTCTAGCGGGCATCTACGAGCAGTACTTC
.	.	TRBV7-9	TRBJ1-1	CASSPVEGRNTEAFF	TGTGCCAGCAGCCCCGTTGAAGGGCGGAACACTGAAGCTTTCTTT
.	.	TRBV19	TRBJ1-1	CASSISGALNTEAFF	TGTGCCAGTAGTATATCCGGGGCATTAAACACTGAAGCTTTCTTT
.	TRBD1	TRBV7-9	TRBJ2-7	CASSSVRDRTYEQYF	TGTGCCAGCAGCTCCGTACGGGACAGAACCTACGAGCAGTACTTC
.	.	TRBV10-2	TRBJ1-2	CASSESAISSYGYTF	TGCGCCAGCAGTGAGTCAGCTATTAGTAGCTATGGCTACACCTTC
.	TRBD2	TRBV7-8	TRBJ2-7	CASSRTGGAYEQYF	TGTGCCAGCAGCCGGACCGGGGGGGCCTACGAGCAGTACTTC
.	TRBD2	TRBV11-1	TRBJ2-1	CASSLVGTSGNEQFF	TGTGCCAGCAGCTTAGTAGGGACTAGCGGTAATGAGCAGTTCTTC
.	.	TRBV6-5	TRBJ1-5	CASSPTGMTQPQHF	TGTGCCAGCAGTCCAACAGGGATGACTCAGCCCCAGCATTTT
.	TRBD1	TRBV5-1	TRBJ1-1	CASSLRQGGRNTEAFF	TGCGCCAGCAGCCTTCGACAGGGAGGAAGGAACACTGAAGCTTTCTTT
.	.	TRBV5-4	TRBJ2-5	CASSFRGGGETQYF	TGTGCCAGCAGCTTCCGGGGCGGCGGGGAGACCCAGTACTTC
.	.	TRBV19	TRBJ1-5	CASSPQADQPQHF	TGTGCCAGTAGCCCACAAGCAGATCAGCCCCAGCATTTT
.	.	TRBV9	TRBJ1-2	CASSVAVNDYGYTF	TGTGCCAGCAGCGTAGCAGTAAACGACTATGGCTACACCTTC
.	.	TRBV10-1	TRBJ1-3	CASTPGRNSGNTIYF	TGCGCCAGTACGCCCGGACGGAACTCTGGAAACACCATATATTTT
.	.	TRBV14	TRBJ1-2	CASSQNWGGYGYTF	TGTGCCAGCAGCCAAAATTGGGGTGGCTATGGCTACACCTTC
.	.	TRBV7-2	TRBJ1-5	CASSLDGAGNQPQHF	TGTGCCAGCAGCTTAGACGGCGCAGGCAATCAGCCCCAGCATTTT
.	TRBD2	TRBV5-6	TRBJ2-1	CASSFSGGGPYNEQFF	TGTGCCAGCAGCTTTTCGGGCGGGGGTCCCTACAATGAGCAGTTCTTC
.	.	TRBV30	TRBJ2-1	CAWSGTLLYNEQFF	TGTGCCTGGAGCGGGACCCTATTATACAATGAGCAGTTCTTC
.	.	TRBV6-6	TRBJ2-3	CASRISGEDTQYF	TGTGCCAGCAGAATATCAGGGGAAGATACGCAGTATTTT
.	.	TRBV28	TRBJ2-3	CASSFYDDSTDTQYF	TGTGCCAGCAGTTTTTACGATGACAGCACAGATACGCAGTATTTT
.	.	TRBV6-6	TRBJ2-2	CASTPVNTGELFF	TGTGCCAGCACTCCAGTGAACACCGGGGAGCTGTTTTTT
few	TRBD1	TRBV2	TRBJ1-2	CASSAGGPLSGYTF	TGTGCCAGCAGTGCAGGGGGCCCCTTATCTGGCTACACCTTC
.	.	TRBV30	TRBJ2-7	CAWSVSRVLYEQYF	TGTGCCTGGAGTGTGTCCAGGGTTCTATACGAGCAGTACTTC
.	.	TRBV5-1	TRBJ2-5	CASSLDQGRKTQYF	TGCGCCAGCAGCTTGGATCAGGGTCGGAAGACCCAGTACTTC
.	.	TRBV11-2	TRBJ2-5	CASSPYRVAETQYF	TGTGCCAGCAGCCCTTACAGGGTCGCTGAGACCCAGTACTTC
.	.	TRBV19	TRBJ1-5	CASSIDLAGIGQPQHF	TGTGCCAGTAGTATAGATCTGGCGGGGATTGGGCAGCCCCAGCATTTT
.	.	TRBV7-6	TRBJ2-1	CASSLAPVGLYNEQFF	TGTGCCAGCAGCTTAGCGCCTGTGGGTCTCTACAATGAGCAGTTCTTC
.	TRBD1	TRBV30	TRBJ1-1	CAGTGGWDTEAFF	TGTGCCGGGACAGGGGGCTGGGACACTGAAGCTTTCTTT
.	.	TRBV19	TRBJ2-3	CASSEGLTDTQYF	TGTGCCAGTAGTGAGGGCCTCACAGATACGCAGTATTTT
.	.	TRBV5-6	TRBJ1-6	CASSDLTGTPGYSPLHF	TGTGCCAGCAGCGACCTAACCGGGACCCCGGGGTACTCACCCCTCCACTTT
.	.	TRBV7-8	TRBJ1-2	CASSSNTGSNSGYTF	TGTGCCAGCAGCTCAAATACCGGGTCCAATAGCGGCTACACCTTC
.	.	TRBV4-2	TRBJ1-6	CASSQEEKRDSPLHF	TGTGCCAGCAGCCAAGAAGAGAAAAGAGATTCACCCCTCCACTTT
.	TRBD1	TRBV2	TRBJ2-3	CASVKQGAPTDTQYF	TGTGCCAGCGTTAAACAGGGGGCCCCCACAGATACGCAGTATTTT
.	.	TRBV29-1	TRBJ1-2	CSVEEFDGGGYTF	TGCAGCGTTGAAGAATTCGACGGAGGGGGCTACACCTTC
.	TRBD1	TRBV12-5	TRBJ2-7	CASGLWDRGYEQYF	TGTGCTAGTGGTTTGTGGGACAGGGGATACGAGCAGTACTTC
.	TRBD2	TRBV14	TRBJ2-3	CASSVWTRSTDTQYF	TGTGCCAGCAGCGTGTGGACTAGGAGCACAGATACGCAGTATTTT
.	TRBD2	TRBV4-1	TRBJ2-7	CASSQGAGTSGGMTYEQYF	TGCGCCAGCAGCCAAGGGGCCGGGACTAGCGGGGGGATGACCTACGAGCAGTACTTC
.	.	TRBV7-9	TRBJ1-3	CASSYGISGNTIYF	TGTGCCAGCAGTTATGGGATCTCTGGAAACACCATATATTTT
once	TRBD2	TRBV5-1	TRBJ2-5	CATKDPLLAGGPRETQYF	TGCGCCACCAAGGACCCCCTACTAGCGGGGGGGCCGCGGGAGACCCAGTACTTC
.	TRBD1	TRBV27	TRBJ1-5	CASGQQGESNQPQHF	TGTGCCAGCGGCCAACAGGGGGAGAGCAATCAGCCCCAGCATTTT
.	.	TRBV27	TRBJ1-5	CASSFQGTGNQPQHF	TGTGCCAGCAGTTTTCAGGGGACGGGCAATCAGCCCCAGCATTTT
few	.	TRBV7-9	TRBJ1-6	CASSRQNSPLHF	TGTGCCAGCAGCCGACAGAATTCACCCCTCCACTTT
.	TRBD1	TRBV13	TRBJ2-3	CASSLGTGNTDTQYF	TGTGCCAGCAGCTTAGGGACAGGGAACACAGATACGCAGTATTTT
.	TRBD2	TRBV9	TRBJ2-3	CASSGLAAGGRDTQYF	TGTGCCAGCAGCGGGCTGGCGGCGGGGGGTCGAGATACGCAGTATTTT
.	TRBD1	TRBV2	TRBJ1-3	CASRATGTGNTIYF	TGTGCCAGCAGGGCGACAGGGACTGGAAACACCATATATTTT